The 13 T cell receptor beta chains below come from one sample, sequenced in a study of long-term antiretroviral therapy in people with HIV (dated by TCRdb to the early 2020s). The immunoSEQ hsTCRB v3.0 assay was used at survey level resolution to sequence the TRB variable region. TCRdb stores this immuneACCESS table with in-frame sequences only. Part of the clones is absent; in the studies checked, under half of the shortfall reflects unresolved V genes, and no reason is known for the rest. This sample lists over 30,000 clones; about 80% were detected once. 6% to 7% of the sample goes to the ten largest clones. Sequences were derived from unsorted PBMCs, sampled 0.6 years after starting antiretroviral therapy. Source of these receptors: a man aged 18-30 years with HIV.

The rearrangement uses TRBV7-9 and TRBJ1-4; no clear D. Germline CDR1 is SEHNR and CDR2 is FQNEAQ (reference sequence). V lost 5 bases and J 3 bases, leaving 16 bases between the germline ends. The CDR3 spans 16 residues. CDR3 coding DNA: TGTGCCAGCAGCCCCGTCGGTCACCTGCCTAATGAAAAACTGTTTTTT. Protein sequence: CASSPVGHLPNEKLFF.

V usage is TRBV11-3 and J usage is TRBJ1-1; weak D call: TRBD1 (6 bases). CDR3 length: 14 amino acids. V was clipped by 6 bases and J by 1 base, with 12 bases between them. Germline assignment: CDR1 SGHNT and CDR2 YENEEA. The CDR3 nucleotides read TGTGCCAGCAGACCGGGGGGCGCGAACACTGAAGCTTTCTTT. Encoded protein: CASRPGGANTEAFF. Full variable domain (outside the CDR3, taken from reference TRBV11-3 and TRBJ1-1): EAGVVQSPRYKIIEKKQPVAFWCNPISGHNTLYWYLQNLGQGPELLIRYENEEAVDDSQLPKDRFSAERLKGVDSTLKIQPAELGDSAVYLCASRPGGANTEAFFGQGTRLTVV.

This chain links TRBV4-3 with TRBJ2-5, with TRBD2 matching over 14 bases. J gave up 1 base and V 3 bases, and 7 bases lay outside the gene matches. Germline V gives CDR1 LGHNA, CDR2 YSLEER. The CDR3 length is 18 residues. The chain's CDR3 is CASSQGTSGSGIQETQYF. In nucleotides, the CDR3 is TGCGCCAGCAGCCAGGGGACTAGCGGGAGTGGAATCCAAGAGACCCAGTACTTC.

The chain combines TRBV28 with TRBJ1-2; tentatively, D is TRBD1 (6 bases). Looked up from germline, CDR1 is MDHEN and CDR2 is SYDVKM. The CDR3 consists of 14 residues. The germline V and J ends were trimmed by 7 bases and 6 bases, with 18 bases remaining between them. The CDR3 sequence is CASTIRGRPHGYTF. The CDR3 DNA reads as TGTGCCAGCACCATTCGGGGGCGCCCCCATGGCTACACCTTC.

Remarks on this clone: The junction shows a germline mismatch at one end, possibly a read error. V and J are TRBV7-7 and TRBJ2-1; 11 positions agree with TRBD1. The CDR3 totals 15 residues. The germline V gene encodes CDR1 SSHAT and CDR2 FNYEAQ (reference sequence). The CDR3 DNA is TGTGCTAGCAGCTTAGCAGGGACAGGGGGCAATGAGCAGTTCTTC. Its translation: CASSLAGTGGNEQFF.

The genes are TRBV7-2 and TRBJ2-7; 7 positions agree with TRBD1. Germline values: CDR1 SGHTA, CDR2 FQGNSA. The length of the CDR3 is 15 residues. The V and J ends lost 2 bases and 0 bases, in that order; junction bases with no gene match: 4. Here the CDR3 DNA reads TGTGCCAGCAGCTTATATAGGGACAGCTCCTACGAGCAGTACTTC. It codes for CASSLYRDSSYEQYF.

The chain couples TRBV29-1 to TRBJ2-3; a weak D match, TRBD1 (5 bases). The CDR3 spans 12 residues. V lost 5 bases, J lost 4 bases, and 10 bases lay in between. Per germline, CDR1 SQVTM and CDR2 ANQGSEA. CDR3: CSVQGDSDTQYF. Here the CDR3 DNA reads TGCAGCGTTCAGGGTGATTCAGATACGCAGTATTTT.

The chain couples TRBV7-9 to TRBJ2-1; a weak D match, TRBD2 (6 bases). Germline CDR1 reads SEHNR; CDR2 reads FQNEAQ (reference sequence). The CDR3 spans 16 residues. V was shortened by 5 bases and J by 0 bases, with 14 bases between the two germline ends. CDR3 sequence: CASSLLASSSYNEQFF. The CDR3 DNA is TGTGCCAGCAGCCTACTAGCCTCAAGCTCCTACAATGAGCAGTTCTTC.

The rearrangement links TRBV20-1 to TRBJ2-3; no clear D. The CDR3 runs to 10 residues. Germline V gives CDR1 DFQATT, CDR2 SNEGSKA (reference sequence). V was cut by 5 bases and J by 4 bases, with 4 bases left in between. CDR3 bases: TGCAGTGCTTTAGCAGATACGCAGTATTTT. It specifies CSALADTQYF.

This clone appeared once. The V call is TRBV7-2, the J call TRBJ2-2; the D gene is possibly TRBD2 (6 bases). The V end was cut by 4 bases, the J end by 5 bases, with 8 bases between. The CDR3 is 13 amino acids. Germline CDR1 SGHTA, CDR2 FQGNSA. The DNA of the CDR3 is TGTGCCAGCAGCTATCTAGCGACCGGGGAGCTGTTTTTT. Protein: CASSYLATGELFF.

The CDR3 is CASSLGGSGSYEQYF. For the CDR3, the DNA is TGTGCCAGCAGTTTGGGCGGGAGTGGCTCCTACGAGCAGTACTTC. The V gene is TRBV28, the J gene TRBJ2-7, with 7 positions matching TRBD2. There are 15 residues in the CDR3. Trimming cost V 3 bases and J 0 bases; bases outside gene matches: 5. Per the germline V gene, CDR1 is MDHEN and CDR2 is SYDVKM.

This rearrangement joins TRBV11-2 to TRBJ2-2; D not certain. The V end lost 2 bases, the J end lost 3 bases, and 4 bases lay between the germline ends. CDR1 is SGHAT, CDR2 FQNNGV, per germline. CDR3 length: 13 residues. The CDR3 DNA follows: TGTGCCAGCAGCTTAACCTACACCGGGGAGCTGTTTTTT. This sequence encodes CASSLTYTGELFF.

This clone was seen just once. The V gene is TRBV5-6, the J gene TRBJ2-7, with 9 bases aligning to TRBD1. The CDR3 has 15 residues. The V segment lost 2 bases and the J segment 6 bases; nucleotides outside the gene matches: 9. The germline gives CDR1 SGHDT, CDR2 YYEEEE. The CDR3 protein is CASSLAPGQGIEQYF. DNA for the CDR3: TGTGCCAGCAGCTTAGCCCCGGGACAGGGAATCGAGCAGTACTTC. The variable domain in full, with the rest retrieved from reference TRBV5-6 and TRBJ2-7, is DAGVTQSPTHLIKTRGQQVTLRCSPKSGHDTVSWYQQALGQGPQFIFQYYEEEERQRGNFPDRFSGHQFPNYSSELNVNALLLGDSALYLCASSLAPGQGIEQYFGPGTRLTVT.